These 19 T cell receptor beta chains originate from one sample sequenced in a study of CD8 T cells in ankylosing spondylitis. Study-wide results and caveats: Blood from ankylosing spondylitis patients appeared to carry a characteristic roughly 8-variant TCR beta motif.

No antigens are known for them. MiXCR, run by TCRdb on the 5' RACE reads, gives a single entry per CDR3 protein. The data hold around 890,000 distinct CDR3 sequences, with around 11% observed a single time. The sequenced sample consisted of blood, either unsorted or a sorted T cell fraction (not recorded which). Every receptor here comes from a male donor with ankylosing spondylitis.

The chain recombines TRBV20-1 with TRBJ2-3; 9 bases are shared with TRBD1. From germline, CDR1 is DFQATT and CDR2 SNEGSKA (reference sequence). The CDR3 runs to 15 residues. V trimming: 3 bases; J trimming: 0 bases; junction bases outside the gene matches: 4. The CDR3 reads CSASPGTGSTDTQYF. The CDR3 bases are TGCAGTGCTAGCCCCGGGACAGGGAGCACAGATACGCAGTATTTT.

The J gene is TRBJ1-1, the V gene TRBV20-1; possible D gene TRBD1, 5 bases. The CDR3 is 14 amino acids. Germline V CDR1 and CDR2: DFQATT, SNEGSKA (reference sequence). V was shortened by 5 bases and J by 4 bases, with 17 bases between the two germline ends. The CDR3 nucleotides are TGCAGTGCTTCCCGTGACAGCGGGGTCACTGAAGCTTTCTTT. Translated: CSASRDSGVTEAFF.

This clonotype was seen only a few times. This rearrangement joins TRBV20-1 to TRBJ1-1, with no clear D. The length of the CDR3 is 14 residues. Trimming shortened V by 5 bases and J by 0 bases, and 13 bases separated the two germline ends. Germline loops: CDR1 DFQATT, CDR2 SNEGSKA (reference sequence). This chain's CDR3 is CSAPTSYMNTEAFF. CDR3 nucleotides: TGCAGTGCTCCCACCTCCTACATGAACACTGAAGCTTTCTTT.

There are many counts of this clonotype. The junction differs from germline at one of its ends, possibly a read error. The chain uses TRBV12-3 or TRBV12-4 and TRBJ1-1, with D unresolved. The CDR3 has 14 residues. CDR3 in amino acids: CASSLWSSNAEAFF. The CDR3 DNA sequence: TGTGCCAGCAGTTTATGGTCCTCGAACGCTGAAGCTTTCTTT.

This clonotype was picked up a small number of times. The chain employs TRBV18 and TRBJ1-2; possibly TRBD1 for D (5 bases). Germline assignment: CDR1 KGHSH and CDR2 LQKENI. The CDR3 is made up of 13 amino acids. Between the trimmed V and J ends, which lost 1 base and 5 bases, there was a span of 8 bases. The CDR3 loop is CASSPRQRYGYTF. The CDR3 nucleotides read TGTGCCAGCTCACCACGACAGAGGTATGGCTACACCTTC.

J is TRBJ1-2 and V is TRBV20-1; 8 positions agree with TRBD1. Germline values: CDR1 DFQATT, CDR2 SNEGSKA (reference sequence). V gave up 0 bases and J gave up 11 bases; unmatched junction bases: 2. The CDR3 has 11 residues. CDR3 nucleotide sequence: TGCAGTGCTAGAGATCGACAGGGGTACACCTTC. Its translation is CSARDRQGYTF.

The table lists this clonotype with a few counts. V and J are TRBV5-1 and TRBJ2-7; 8 bases are shared with TRBD1. Germline assignment: CDR1 SGHRS and CDR2 YFSETQ. The CDR3 is 16 amino acids. The V gene end was trimmed by 2 bases and the J gene end by 4 bases; junction bases not matched to a gene: 11. This chain's CDR3 is CASSLLIGGQGYEQYF. The CDR3 nucleotides read TGCGCCAGCAGCTTACTAATCGGCGGACAGGGTTACGAGCAGTACTTC. Using reference TRBV5-1 and TRBJ2-7 for the parts outside the CDR3, the full variable domain is KAGVTQTPRYLIKTRGQQVTLSCSPISGHRSVSWYQQTPGQGLQFLFEYFSETQRNKGNFPGRFSGRQFSNSRSEMNVSTLELGDSALYLCASSLLIGGQGYEQYFGPGTRLTVT.

The rearrangement joins TRBV5-1 to TRBJ2-7, with D maybe TRBD1 (5 bases). The CDR3 spans 13 residues. With 1 base removed from V and 6 bases from J, the gap between germline ends came to 11 bases. Germline CDR1 is SGHRS and CDR2 is YFSETQ. CDR3 DNA sequence: TGCGCCAGCAGCTTGTTAGGGGTTCTCGAGCAGTACTTC. It specifies CASSLLGVLEQYF.

There are a few counts of this clonotype. CDR3 DNA: TGCGCCAGCAGCCAAGATCTTTTTCGGGACAGGGGGGCCCCCTACGAGCAGTACTTC. Protein product: CASSQDLFRDRGAPYEQYF. The chain links TRBV4-3 to TRBJ2-7; 11 positions agree with TRBD1. The V segment lost 0 bases and the J segment 2 bases; nucleotides outside the gene matches: 12. The CDR3 is 19 amino acids. In germline, CDR1 is LGHNA, CDR2 YSLEER.

This clonotype was counted between two and nine times. The V call is TRBV20-1, the J call TRBJ2-7; D gene ambiguous. Trimming left V 6 bases short and J 5 bases short, with 8 bases between. Germline V gene lookup returns CDR1 DFQATT and CDR2 SNEGSKA (reference sequence). The CDR3 loop spans 10 amino acids. The CDR3 DNA follows: TGCAGTGCCCTTAGGAACGAGCAGTACTTC. Residues: CSALRNEQYF.

The chain links TRBV10-3 to TRBJ1-2; D remains unclear. V was clipped by 5 bases and J by 3 bases, with 13 bases between them. This CDR3 region has 14 residues. CDR1 and CDR2 from the germline V gene are ENHRY and SYGVKD. CDR3 nucleotides: TGTGCCATCAGTAGCCCCATACCGGACTATGGCTACACCTTC. Residues: CAISSPIPDYGYTF.

The rearrangement links TRBV20-1 to TRBJ1-4; no firm D call. The germline V gene encodes CDR1 DFQATT and CDR2 SNEGSKA (reference sequence). The CDR3 sequence is 14 residues long. Trimming removed 1 base at V and 0 bases at J, with 6 bases between. CDR3 residues: CSARVAPTNEKLFF. CDR3 DNA sequence: TGCAGTGCTAGAGTGGCACCAACTAATGAAAAACTGTTTTTT.

This clonotype was picked up a small number of times. The chain couples TRBV14 to TRBJ2-5; TRBD2 agrees at 10 bases. The CDR3 has 16 amino acids. CDR1 SGHDN and CDR2 FVKESK come from the germline V gene. Trimming took 2 bases from V and 6 from J; bases not matched to a gene: 9. CDR3 region: CASSQPGLAALKTQYF. The DNA for the CDR3 is TGTGCCAGCAGCCAACCAGGACTAGCGGCTTTAAAGACCCAGTACTTC.

This chain uses TRBV4-1 with TRBJ2-7, with no clear D. The germline gives CDR1 MGHRA, CDR2 YSYEKL. V lost 3 bases and J 5 bases, leaving 14 bases between the germline ends. The CDR3 covers 14 residues. CDR3 sequence reads: CASSHEREVNEQYF. The CDR3 DNA reads as TGCGCCAGCAGCCACGAGCGTGAGGTGAACGAGCAGTACTTC.

Ten or more counts support this clonotype. The chain carries TRBV7-2 and TRBJ2-3, with 12 bases lining up with TRBD2. Germline trimming cut 6 bases from V and 5 bases from J; bases unmatched to any gene: 3. Germline CDR1 reads SGHTA; CDR2 reads FQGNSA. CDR3 length: 14 amino acids. CDR3 protein: CASSASGRGDTQYF. DNA of the CDR3: TGTGCCAGCAGTGCTAGCGGGAGGGGAGATACGCAGTATTTT. The full variable domain, rest sourced from reference TRBV7-2 and TRBJ2-3, is GAGVSQSPSNKVTEKGKDVELRCDPISGHTALYWYRQSLGQGLEFLIYFQGNSAPDKSGLPSDRFSAERTGGSVSTLTIQRTQQEDSAVYLCASSASGRGDTQYFGPGTRLTVL.

The sample holds many counts of this clonotype. This chain joins TRBV6-5 and TRBJ2-1; possible D gene TRBD1, 6 bases. From germline, CDR1 is MNHEY and CDR2 SVGAGI. The length of the CDR3 is 16 residues. V lost 4 bases and J 1 base, leaving 14 bases between the germline ends. The CDR3 DNA sequence: TGTGCCAGCAGTTTCGCGCGGACAGTATCCTACAATGAGCAGTTCTTC. Translated: CASSFARTVSYNEQFF.

This clonotype has just a few counts. The chain couples TRBV28 to TRBJ2-7; either TRBD1 or TRBD2 may fit D (5 bases each). The CDR3 sequence is 14 residues long. Germline CDR1 reads MDHEN; CDR2 reads SYDVKM. V shed 4 bases and J shed 3 bases, with 13 bases lying between them. The chain's CDR3 is CASSSPGGRYEQYF. As DNA, the CDR3 is TGTGCCAGCAGTTCACCTGGGGGACGCTACGAGCAGTACTTC.

The chain employs TRBV7-9 and TRBJ1-1, with unresolved D. From germline, CDR1 is SEHNR and CDR2 FQNEAQ (reference sequence). The germline V and J ends were trimmed by 5 bases and 1 base, with 14 bases remaining between them. The CDR3 contains 15 residues. The CDR3 bases are TGTGCCAGCAGCGGGCGGCTTAAGCCGAACACTGAAGCTTTCTTT. Amino acids: CASSGRLKPNTEAFF.

There are a few counts of this clonotype. The rearrangement joins TRBV28 to TRBJ2-4; perhaps TRBD1 as D (6 bases). Germline CDR1 and CDR2: MDHEN and SYDVKM. The CDR3 contains 18 residues. Trimming removed 5 bases at V and 0 bases at J, with 20 bases between. The CDR3 sequence is CASSPSTWTVLAKNIQYF. The DNA for the CDR3 is TGTGCCAGCAGTCCATCGACATGGACAGTTTTAGCCAAAAACATTCAGTACTTC.